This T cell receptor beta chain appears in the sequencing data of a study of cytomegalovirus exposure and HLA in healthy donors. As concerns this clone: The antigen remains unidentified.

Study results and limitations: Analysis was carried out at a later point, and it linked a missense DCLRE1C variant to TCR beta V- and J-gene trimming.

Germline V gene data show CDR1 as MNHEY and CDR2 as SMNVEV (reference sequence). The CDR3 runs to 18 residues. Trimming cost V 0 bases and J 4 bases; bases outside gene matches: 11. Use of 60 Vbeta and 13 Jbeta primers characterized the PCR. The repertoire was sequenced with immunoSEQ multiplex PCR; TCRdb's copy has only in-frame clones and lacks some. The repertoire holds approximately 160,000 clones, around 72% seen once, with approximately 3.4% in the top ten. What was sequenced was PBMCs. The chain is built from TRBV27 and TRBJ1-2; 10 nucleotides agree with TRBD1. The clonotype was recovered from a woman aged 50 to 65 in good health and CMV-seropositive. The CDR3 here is CASSLSSFDRGRSYGYTF. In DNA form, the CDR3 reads TGTGCCAGCAGTTTATCGTCTTTTGACAGGGGGCGTAGCTATGGCTACACCTTC.